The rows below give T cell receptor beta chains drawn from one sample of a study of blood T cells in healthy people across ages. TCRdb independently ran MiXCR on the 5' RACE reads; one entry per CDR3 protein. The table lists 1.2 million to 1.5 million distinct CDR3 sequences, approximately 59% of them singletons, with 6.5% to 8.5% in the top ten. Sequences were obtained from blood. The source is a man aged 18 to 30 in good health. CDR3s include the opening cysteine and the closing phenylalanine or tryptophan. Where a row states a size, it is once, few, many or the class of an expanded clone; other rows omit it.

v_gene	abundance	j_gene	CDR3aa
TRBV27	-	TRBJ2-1	CASSWDPSSYNEQFF
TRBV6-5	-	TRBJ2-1	CASSYAAHNEQFF
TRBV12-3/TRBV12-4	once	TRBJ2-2	CASSRGQRANHDPGELFF
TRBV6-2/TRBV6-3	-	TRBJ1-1	CASSRPGTLNTEAFF
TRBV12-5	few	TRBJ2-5	CASAGETQYF
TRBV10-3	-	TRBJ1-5	CAISGGQLNQPQHF
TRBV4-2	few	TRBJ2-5	CASSLLLAGMEETQYF
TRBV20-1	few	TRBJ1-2	CSALPGQDSTYGYTF
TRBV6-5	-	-	CASSSTSGVYYEQYF
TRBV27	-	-	CASSLSAGGQYEQYF
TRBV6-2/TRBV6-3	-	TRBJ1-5	CASSFPRGNDQPQHF
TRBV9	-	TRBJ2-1	CASSDRTSYNEQFF
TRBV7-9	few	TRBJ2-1	CASSPPTSGGANEQFF
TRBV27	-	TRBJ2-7	CASSYRAHYEQYF
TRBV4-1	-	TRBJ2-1	CASSPSGGRGREQFF
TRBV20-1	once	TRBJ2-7	CSARQITYEQYF
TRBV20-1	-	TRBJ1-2	CSAWGPTNYGYTF
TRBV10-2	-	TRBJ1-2	CASSESMTGSSWGYTF
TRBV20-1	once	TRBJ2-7	CSARRVAGSGEQYF
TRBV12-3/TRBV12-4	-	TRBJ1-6	CASSFSPRDSPLHF
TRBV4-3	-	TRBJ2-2	CAGSSKGLVKGARTGELFF
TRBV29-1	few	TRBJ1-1	CSGDRGQNTEAFF
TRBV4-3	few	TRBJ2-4	CASSRDIHSSYQYF
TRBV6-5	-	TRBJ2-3	CASSPPDHTQYF
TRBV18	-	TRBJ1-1	CASSLKTGMSEAFF
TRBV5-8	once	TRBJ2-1	CASSLLAGVKNEQFF
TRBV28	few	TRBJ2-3	CASRRRDRVPDTQYF
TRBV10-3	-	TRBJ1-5	CAIQDGGAGQPQHF
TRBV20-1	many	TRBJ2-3	CSAPRLAGFTDTQYF
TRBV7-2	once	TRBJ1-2	CASSPFKPYGYTF
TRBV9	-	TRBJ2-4	CASSVGGQGGQNIQYF
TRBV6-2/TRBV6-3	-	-	CASSYEAGGPRENIQYF
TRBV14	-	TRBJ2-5	CASSHSGTDQETQYF
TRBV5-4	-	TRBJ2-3	CASSFFSAPDTQYF
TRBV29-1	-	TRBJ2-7	CSVQGKGAYEQYF
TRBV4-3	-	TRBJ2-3	CASSQEVWKTDTQYF
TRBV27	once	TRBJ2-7	CASTTGHLGNEQYF
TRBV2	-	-	CASAGTEGRLLYEQYF
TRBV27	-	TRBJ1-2	CASSAGQGGSGGYTF
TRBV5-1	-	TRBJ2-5	CASSFSGGDQETQYF
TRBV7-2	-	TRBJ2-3	CATTPRALGADTQYF
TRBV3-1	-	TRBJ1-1	CASSQVLQGVGAFF
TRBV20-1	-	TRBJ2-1	CSARDVSSGRSYNEQFF
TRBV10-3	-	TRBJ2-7	CATVEVGEQYF
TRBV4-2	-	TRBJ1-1	CASSQARNTEAFF
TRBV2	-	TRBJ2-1	CASSPRTSRYNEQFF
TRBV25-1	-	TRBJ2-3	CASSESLRDTQYF
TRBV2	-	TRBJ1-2	CASFQGGANYGYTF
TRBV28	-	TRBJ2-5	CASSPIAGRHQETQYF
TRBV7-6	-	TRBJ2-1	CASSNNPGETQFF
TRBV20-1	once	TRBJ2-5	CSARDLASGINEQYF
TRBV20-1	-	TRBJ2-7	CSAELAGAFYEQYF
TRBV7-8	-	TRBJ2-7	CASSQSSGARSSYEQYF